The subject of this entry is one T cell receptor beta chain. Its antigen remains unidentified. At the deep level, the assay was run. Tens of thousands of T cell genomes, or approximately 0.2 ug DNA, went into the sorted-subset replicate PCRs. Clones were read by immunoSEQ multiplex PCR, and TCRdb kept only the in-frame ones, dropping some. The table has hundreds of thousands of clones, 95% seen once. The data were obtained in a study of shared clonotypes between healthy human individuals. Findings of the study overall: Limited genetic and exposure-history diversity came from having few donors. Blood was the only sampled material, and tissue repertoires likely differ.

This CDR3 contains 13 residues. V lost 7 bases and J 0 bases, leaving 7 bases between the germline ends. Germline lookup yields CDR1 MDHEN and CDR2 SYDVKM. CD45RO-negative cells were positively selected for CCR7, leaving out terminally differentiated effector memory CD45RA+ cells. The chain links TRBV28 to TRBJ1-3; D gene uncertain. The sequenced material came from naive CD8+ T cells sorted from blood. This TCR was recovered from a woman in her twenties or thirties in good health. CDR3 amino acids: CASTEISGNTIYF. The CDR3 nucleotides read TGTGCCAGCACGGAAATCTCTGGAAACACCATATATTTT.